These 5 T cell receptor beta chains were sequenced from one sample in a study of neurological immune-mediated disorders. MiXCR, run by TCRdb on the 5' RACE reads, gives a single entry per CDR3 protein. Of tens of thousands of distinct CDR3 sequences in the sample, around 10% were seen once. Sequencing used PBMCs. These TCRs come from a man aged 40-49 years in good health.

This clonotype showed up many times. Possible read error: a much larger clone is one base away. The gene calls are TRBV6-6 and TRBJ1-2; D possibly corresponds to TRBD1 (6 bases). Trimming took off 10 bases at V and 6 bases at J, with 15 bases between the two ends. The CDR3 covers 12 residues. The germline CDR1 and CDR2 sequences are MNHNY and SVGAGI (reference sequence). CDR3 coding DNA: TGTGCCAACACGTCACAGGGAAATGGCTACACCTTC. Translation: CANTSQGNGYTF.

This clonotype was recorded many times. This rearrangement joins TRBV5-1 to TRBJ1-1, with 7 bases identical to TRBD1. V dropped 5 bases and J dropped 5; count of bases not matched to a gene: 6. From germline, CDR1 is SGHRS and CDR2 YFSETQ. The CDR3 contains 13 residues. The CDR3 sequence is CASSHPGGTEAFF. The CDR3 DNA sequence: TGCGCCAGCAGTCATCCAGGGGGAACTGAAGCTTTCTTT.

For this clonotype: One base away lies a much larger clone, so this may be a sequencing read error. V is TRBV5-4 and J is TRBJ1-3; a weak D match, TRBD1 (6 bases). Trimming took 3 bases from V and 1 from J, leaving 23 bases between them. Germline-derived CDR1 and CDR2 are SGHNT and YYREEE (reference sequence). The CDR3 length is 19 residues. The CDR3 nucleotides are TGTGCCAGCAGCTCAGGGGCCGGGTACAGGTCTCTATCTGGAAACACCATATATTTT. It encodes CASSSGAGYRSLSGNTIYF.

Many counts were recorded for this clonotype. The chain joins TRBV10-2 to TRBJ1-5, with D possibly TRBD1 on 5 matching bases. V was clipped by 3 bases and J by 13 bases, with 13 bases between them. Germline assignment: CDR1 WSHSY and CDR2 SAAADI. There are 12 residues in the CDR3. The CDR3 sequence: CASSDRGRGQHF. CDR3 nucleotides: TGCGCCAGCAGTGACCGGGGAAGGGGACAGCATTTT.

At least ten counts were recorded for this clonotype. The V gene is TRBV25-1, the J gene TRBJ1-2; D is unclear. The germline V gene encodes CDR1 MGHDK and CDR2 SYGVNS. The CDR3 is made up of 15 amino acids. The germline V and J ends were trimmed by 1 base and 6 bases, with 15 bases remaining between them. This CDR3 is CASSESPGIVNGYTF. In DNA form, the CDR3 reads TGTGCCAGCAGTGAATCCCCTGGAATCGTCAATGGCTACACCTTC.